This note documents a single TCR beta chain sequence. Its antigen is unknown. The record has no base qualities; no much larger clone is one base away. The immunoSEQ Assay, a bias-controlled multiplex PCR, was used to amplify TCRbeta CDR3 regions from genomic DNA. The original pipeline was this. The number of nucleated cells in each sample was estimated by amplification of reference gene primers within the assay. Sequence reads were collapsed and filtered to measure the absolute abundance of every unique TCRbeta CDR3 rearrangement. For each sample, productive Simpson clonality was calculated as the square root of Simpson's diversity index across productive rearrangements. TCRdb obtained this table from immuneACCESS and retained in-frame rearrangements with V and J assigned. These tables miss some clones; where compared with another copy, unresolved V genes account for less than half of the shortfall, and the remainder is unexplained. Clonal size and the V and J genes are those of that table, whereas D and trimming came from the DNA. For this sample there are around 210,000 clones; 84% appear just once. 7.5% to 9% of the sample comes from the top ten.

This specimen belongs to a study of blood T cell repertoires in COVID-19 (dated by TCRdb to the early 2020s). About the study as a whole: Collaborator samples came from the United States, Italy and Spain and covered acute and convalescent phases of COVID-19. The material from the prospective study consisted of cDNA or gDNA derived from T cells, B-cell-depleted T cells, or PBMCs. Samples came from the ongoing ImmuneRACE study (first 160 participants) plus 1,254 subjects from 6 global collaborators. The dataset comprised deeply sampled blood TCRbeta repertoires from subjects exposed to, actively infected with, or recovered from COVID-19. A freely available public database, intended as a resource for researchers studying the immune response to SARS-CoV-2, is where the repertoires were released. A de-identified subject ID, COVID-19 status, age in years and sex were almost always included in the sample metadata. Where available, HLA class I and class II types were taken from metadata supplied by the sample provider and were not determined by assay-based typing. Summary of the overall study and its limitations: How much clinical and demographic metadata was included differed by source and by participant, and the metadata was provided uncurated.

Looking up the germline V gene yields CDR1 SGHRS and CDR2 YFSETQ. From the cysteine up to the phenylalanine, the CDR3 has a length of 16 residues. Of all the DNA, just the CDR3 is kept, 48 bases in frame from base 1. V is pruned by 0 bases and J by 4 bases, leaving 9 bases of the junction without a gene match. One collaborating source in Seattle enrolled patients while the patients were actively infected and followed the patients over time throughout the course of disease. Each collaborating institution followed its own protocols to collect whole blood in K2EDTA tubes. For TCRbeta analysis, collaborators shipped samples in one of three forms: frozen whole blood, isolated PBMCs, or DNA extracted from either of those sample types.

The receptor's source is a woman at least 80 years old with COVID-19, enrolled during active disease. This sequence uses TRBV5-1 and TRBJ2-5, with 7 bases matching TRBD2. Sequences were obtained from peripheral blood. Here is the DNA: TGCGCCAGCAGCTTGGGAGCGGGAACCCTGGGAGAGACCCAGTACTTC. This encodes CASSLGAGTLGETQYF.